The 14 T cell receptor beta chains reported below all come from one sample, sequenced in a study of post-analysis software for immune sequencing data. Antigen specificity for these receptors is unknown. Libraries were made from TCR beta cDNA, and they carried unique molecular identifiers. MiXCR, applied by TCRdb to the PCR reads, yields one record per CDR3 protein. Of 750,000 to 950,000 distinct CDR3 sequences listed, approximately 50% were seen once; the top ten hold approximately 4.3%. Points from the study as a whole: Relative to controls, patients had 4 or 5 TRBV segments at higher frequency, with TRBV5-6, TRBV5-1 and TRBV20-1 among these.

Sequenced input: blood. The receptor source for this set is a girl between 5 and 17 years old with multiple sclerosis.

This clonotype has a handful of counts. The CDR3 sequence is CASSRGIGEQYF. The CDR3 DNA reads TGTGCCAGCAGTCGCGGAATTGGGGAGCAGTACTTC. The V call is TRBV12-3 or TRBV12-4, the J call TRBJ2-7; no definite D call. V was trimmed by 5 bases and J by 7 bases, leaving 12 bases between them. CDR3 size: 12 residues.

The rearrangement uses TRBV20-1 and TRBJ2-3; no firm D call. V gave up 3 bases and J gave up 4 bases, with 11 bases separating them. Germline CDR1 is DFQATT and CDR2 is SNEGSKA (reference sequence). This CDR3 comprises 13 residues. CDR3 coding DNA: TGCAGTGCTAGGCCTCTCGGGCCAGATACGCAGTATTTT. Amino acids: CSARPLGPDTQYF.

This clonotype was picked up a small number of times. The rearrangement links TRBV20-1 to TRBJ2-7, with D possibly being TRBD2 (5 bases). The CDR3 is 13 amino acids. Trimming removed 0 bases at V and 5 bases at J, with 11 bases between. Looked up from germline, CDR1 is DFQATT and CDR2 is SNEGSKA (reference sequence). The CDR3 nucleotides read TGCAGTGCTAGAGATTTCCGGGGTCACGAGCAGTACTTC. Translated, it gives CSARDFRGHEQYF.

The chain has TRBV9 and TRBJ2-7, with 13 bases matching TRBD2. The ends lost 0 bases at V and 1 base at J; junction bases unmatched: 7. This CDR3 spans 18 amino acids. From germline, CDR1 is SGDLS and CDR2 YYNGEE. The CDR3 spells CASSVGPPLAGGSYEQYF. CDR3 bases: TGTGCCAGCAGCGTAGGCCCTCCACTAGCGGGAGGGTCCTACGAGCAGTACTTC. The variable domain in full, completed from reference TRBV9 and TRBJ2-7, reads DSGVTQTPKHLITATGQRVTLRCSPRSGDLSVYWYQQSLDQGLQFLIQYYNGEERAKGNILERFSAQQFPDLHSELNLSSLELGDSALYFCASSVGPPLAGGSYEQYFGPGTRLTVT.

The chain uses TRBV10-1 and TRBJ2-3, with a weak D call TRBD2 (6 bases). Germline CDR1 is WNHNN and CDR2 is SYGVQD (reference sequence). Trimming left V 4 bases short and J 3 bases short, with 17 bases between. The CDR3 consists of 16 residues. The DNA for the CDR3 is TGCGCCAGCAGTGGAAATGTGGGAGGAAAAACAGATACGCAGTATTTT. Its protein is CASSGNVGGKTDTQYF.

This clonotype was counted between two and nine times. The chain is built from TRBV6-6 and TRBJ1-2; D possibly corresponds to TRBD1 (6 bases). V was cut by 5 bases and J by 2 bases, with 15 bases left in between. Germline assignment: CDR1 MNHNY and CDR2 SVGAGI (reference sequence). The CDR3 consists of 15 residues. In DNA form, the CDR3 reads TGTGCCAGCAGTCCCGGGGGGCTCGGGAACTATGGCTACACCTTC. This sequence encodes CASSPGGLGNYGYTF.

The CDR3 sequence is CASSLTASGIAYNEQFF. The CDR3 coding sequence is TGTGCCAGCAGCTTAACGGCTAGCGGGATTGCGTACAATGAGCAGTTCTTC. The chain joins TRBV7-2 to TRBJ2-1, with TRBD2 identical over 9 bases. From germline, CDR1 is SGHTA and CDR2 FQGNSA. The trim removed 2 bases at V and 4 bases at J, leaving 9 bases unmatched. The CDR3 consists of 17 residues. Drawing the rest from reference TRBV7-2 and TRBJ2-1, the complete variable domain is GAGVSQSPSNKVTEKGKDVELRCDPISGHTALYWYRQSLGQGLEFLIYFQGNSAPDKSGLPSDRFSAERTGGSVSTLTIQRTQQEDSAVYLCASSLTASGIAYNEQFFGPGTRLTVL.

A note on this clonotype: Mismatch with germline at one junction end may stem from a read error. This rearrangement joins TRBV29-1 to TRBJ2-1; possibly TRBD2 for D (6 bases). The germline V gene encodes CDR1 SQVTM and CDR2 ANQGSEA. The CDR3 loop spans 14 amino acids. CDR3 DNA: TGCAGCGTTAAAGATTTAGCGGAGTACAATGAGCAGTTCTTC. Encoded protein: CSVKDLAEYNEQFF.

This clonotype was seen more than once but under ten times. This chain uses TRBV6-6 with TRBJ2-5, with D perhaps matching TRBD1 or TRBD2 (6 bases each). The J call is doubtful: the DNA matches TRBJ2-7 better. The CDR3 covers 13 residues. Germline assignment: CDR1 MNHNY and CDR2 SVGAGI (reference sequence). The CDR3 bases are TGTGCCAGCGGGGGGCCAGGGTTATACGAGCAGTACTTC. This encodes CASGGPGLYEQYF.

V gene TRBV7-9 combines with J gene TRBJ1-2; 8 nucleotides align to TRBD1. V trimming: 11 bases; J trimming: 4 bases; junction bases outside the gene matches: 3. Germline V CDR1 and CDR2: SEHNR, FQNEAQ (reference sequence). The CDR3 is 11 amino acids. CDR3 region: CAGQGGYGYTF. For the CDR3, the DNA is TGTGCCGGACAGGGAGGCTATGGCTACACCTTC.

This clonotype was picked up a small number of times. The chain combines TRBV7-9 with TRBJ2-3, with D perhaps assigned TRBD1 or TRBD2 (6 bases each). There are 18 residues in the CDR3. Trimming cost V 5 bases and J 3 bases, with 24 bases left between them. The germline V gene encodes CDR1 SEHNR and CDR2 FQNEAQ (reference sequence). The CDR3 coding sequence is TGTGCCAGCAGCCCCCCGGGGGCGAATCCAGTCAATACAGATACGCAGTATTTT. Its protein product is CASSPPGANPVNTDTQYF.

The chain uses TRBV7-9 and TRBJ2-7, with TRBD2 as a possible D gene (6 bases). CDR1 and CDR2 from the germline V gene are SEHNR and FQNEAQ (reference sequence). Deletions cut 1 base from V and 0 bases from J, with 16 bases between. This CDR3 is 17 amino acids long. DNA for the CDR3: TGTGCCAGCAGCTTAGGAACGGGACTTTCAAGCTCCTACGAGCAGTACTTC. The encoded protein is CASSLGTGLSSSYEQYF.

This chain connects TRBV5-1 to TRBJ2-5, with 7 bases that match TRBD1. The J call may not be correct, given that the DNA end is closer to TRBJ2-7. This CDR3 spans 15 amino acids. The germline V gene encodes CDR1 SGHRS and CDR2 YFSETQ. The CDR3 loop is CASNRQGFAPHEQYF. Written as DNA, the CDR3 is TGCGCCAGCAACCGACAGGGTTTCGCCCCCCACGAGCAGTACTTC.

The chain is built from TRBV7-2 and TRBJ2-5; TRBD2 matches 9 bases. After removal of 5 bases from V and 5 bases from J, the junction contained 9 bases not matched to a gene. Germline V gene data show CDR1 as SGHTA and CDR2 as FQGNSA. The CDR3 has 15 residues. The CDR3: CASSRLSGSVETQYF. DNA for the CDR3: TGTGCCAGCAGCCGACTTAGCGGGAGCGTGGAGACCCAGTACTTC. Supplemented by reference TRBV7-2 and TRBJ2-5, the full variable domain reads GAGVSQSPSNKVTEKGKDVELRCDPISGHTALYWYRQSLGQGLEFLIYFQGNSAPDKSGLPSDRFSAERTGGSVSTLTIQRTQQEDSAVYLCASSRLSGSVETQYFGPGTRLLVL.